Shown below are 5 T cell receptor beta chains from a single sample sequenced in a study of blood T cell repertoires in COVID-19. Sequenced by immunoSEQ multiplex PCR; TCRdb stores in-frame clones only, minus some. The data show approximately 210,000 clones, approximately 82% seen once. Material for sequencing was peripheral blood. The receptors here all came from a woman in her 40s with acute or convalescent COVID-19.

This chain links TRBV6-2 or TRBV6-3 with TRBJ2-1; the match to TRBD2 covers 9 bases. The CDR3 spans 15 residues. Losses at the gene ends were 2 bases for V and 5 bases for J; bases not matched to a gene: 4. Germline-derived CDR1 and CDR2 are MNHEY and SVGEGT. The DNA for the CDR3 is TGTGCCAGCAGTTACGGCGGGGGGGGAGACAATGAGCAGTTCTTC. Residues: CASSYGGGGDNEQFF.

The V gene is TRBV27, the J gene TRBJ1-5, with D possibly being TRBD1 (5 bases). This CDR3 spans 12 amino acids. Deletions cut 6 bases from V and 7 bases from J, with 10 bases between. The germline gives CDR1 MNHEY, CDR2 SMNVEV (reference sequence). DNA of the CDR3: TGTGCCAGCAGGGGGGGATCACAGCCCCAGCATTTT. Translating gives CASRGGSQPQHF.

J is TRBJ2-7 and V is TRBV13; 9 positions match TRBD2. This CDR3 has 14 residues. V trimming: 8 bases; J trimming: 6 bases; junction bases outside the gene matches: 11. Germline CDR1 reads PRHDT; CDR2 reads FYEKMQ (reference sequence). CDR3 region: CASRVGAGGREQYF. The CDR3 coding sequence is TGTGCCAGCCGGGTCGGGGCGGGGGGGCGCGAGCAGTACTTC.

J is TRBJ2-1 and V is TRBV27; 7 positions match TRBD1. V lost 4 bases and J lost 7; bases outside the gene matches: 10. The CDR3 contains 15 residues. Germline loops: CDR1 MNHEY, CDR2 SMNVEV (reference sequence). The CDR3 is CASSSPGQIRNEQFF. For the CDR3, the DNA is TGTGCCAGCAGTTCCCCGGGACAGATACGGAATGAGCAGTTCTTC.

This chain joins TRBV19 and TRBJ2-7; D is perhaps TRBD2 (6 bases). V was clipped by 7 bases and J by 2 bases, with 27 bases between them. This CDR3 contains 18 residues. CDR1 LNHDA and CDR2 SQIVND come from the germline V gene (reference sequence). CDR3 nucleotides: TGTGCCAGTACCCCAGTGGGGGGTTCTGGTAGCGCTACCTACGAGCAGTACTTC. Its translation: CASTPVGGSGSATYEQYF.